This T cell receptor beta chain is from a study of blood T cell repertoires in COVID-19. Looking at the study overall: Donors in the United States, Italy and Spain gave samples during acute or convalescent COVID-19. From T cells, B-cell-depleted T cells, or PBMCs came the material, which was cDNA or gDNA.

How the authors handled the data: The authors estimated nucleated cell counts from reference gene primer amplification. Produced via immunoSEQ multiplex PCR; TCRdb's table is partial and in-frame only. V and J calls and clone size are as listed in that table; D and trimming were resolved from the DNA. The sample contains 40,000 to 55,000 clones, about 83% of which appear only once. In germline, CDR1 is KGHSH, CDR2 LQKENI. V lost 2 bases and J 5 bases, leaving 13 bases between the germline ends. This CDR3 is 15 amino acids long. The V gene is TRBV18, the J gene TRBJ1-5; D is possibly TRBD1 (5 bases). The specimen was peripheral blood. This sequence originates from a man aged 35-49 years with acute or convalescent COVID-19. The CDR3 sequence: CASSPNSGNDQPQHF. As DNA, the CDR3 is TGTGCCAGCTCACCAAATTCAGGGAATGATCAGCCCCAGCATTTT.